The 23 T cell receptor beta chains listed next were all sequenced from one sample in a study of blood T cell repertoires in COVID-19. Using immunoSEQ multiplex PCR, the repertoire was profiled, and TCRdb retains in-frame clones only, with some absent. Of about 400,000 clones in the sample, just under 90% were seen once. Specimen: PBMCs or T cells enriched from blood (not recorded which). The receptors here all came from a woman in her 30s who had recovered from COVID-19.

V and J are TRBV27 and TRBJ1-5; 7 bases match TRBD1. CDR3 length equals 16 residues. Trimming cost V 3 bases and J 3 bases; bases outside gene matches: 8. The germline V gene encodes CDR1 MNHEY and CDR2 SMNVEV (reference sequence). The CDR3: CASSFPLQGTNQPQHF. CDR3 bases: TGTGCCAGCAGTTTCCCTTTACAGGGGACCAATCAGCCCCAGCATTTT.

The chain uses TRBV9 and TRBJ2-7; D not certain. V gave up 0 bases and J gave up 0 bases, with 13 bases separating them. The CDR3 is 16 amino acids. Germline values: CDR1 SGDLS, CDR2 YYNGEE. CDR3: CASSVGGSPSSYEQYF. CDR3 DNA sequence: TGTGCCAGCAGCGTAGGTGGTTCGCCCAGCTCCTACGAGCAGTACTTC.

V is TRBV5-1 and J is TRBJ2-7; 14 nucleotides align to TRBD2. This CDR3 is built from 17 residues. V dropped 3 bases and J dropped 0; count of bases not matched to a gene: 5. Germline V gene sequence: CDR1 SGHRS, CDR2 YFSETQ. CDR3 in amino acids: CASSSGLAGGHSYEQYF. DNA of the CDR3: TGCGCCAGCAGCTCCGGACTAGCGGGAGGACACTCCTACGAGCAGTACTTC.

This chain joins TRBV5-1 and TRBJ1-3; D not certain. The ends were cut back, 3 bases at V and 0 bases at J, with 13 bases in the middle. Germline CDR1 and CDR2: SGHRS and YFSETQ. The CDR3 sequence is 16 residues long. The CDR3 DNA is TGCGCCAGCAGCTCCGGGTTCATCGGCTCTGGAAACACCATATATTTT. Translation gives CASSSGFIGSGNTIYF.

This chain connects TRBV29-1 to TRBJ2-7; 9 bases are a match to TRBD1. Germline V gene data show CDR1 as SQVTM and CDR2 as ANQGSEA. Germline trimming cut 6 bases from V and 7 bases from J; bases unmatched to any gene: 10. The CDR3 consists of 13 residues. The CDR3 spells CSVSTGGLLEQYF. CDR3 nucleotide sequence: TGCAGCGTATCGACAGGGGGGCTGTTAGAGCAGTACTTC.

J is TRBJ2-3 and V is TRBV2; D may be TRBD2 (5 bases). V lost 6 bases and J lost 4, with 14 bases in between. The germline V gene has CDR1 SNHLY and CDR2 FYNNEI. The CDR3 has 14 amino acids. CDR3 in amino acids: CASRGTSRADTQYF. CDR3 nucleotides: TGTGCCAGCAGGGGCACTAGTCGGGCAGATACGCAGTATTTT.

This sequence joins TRBV27 and TRBJ1-1; 8 positions match TRBD1. V was clipped by 0 bases and J by 0 bases; unmatched bases: 3. The CDR3 covers 16 residues. Germline V gene data show CDR1 as MNHEY and CDR2 as SMNVEV (reference sequence). CDR3 nucleotides: TGTGCCAGCAGTTTATCCCAGGGGGCTCTGAACACTGAAGCTTTCTTT. It is translated as CASSLSQGALNTEAFF.

The chain has TRBV3-1 (or the pseudogene TRBV3-2) and TRBJ2-1; D ambiguous. Germline V gene sequence: CDR1 LGHDT, CDR2 YNNKEL (reference sequence). This CDR3 comprises 14 residues. Trimming took off 1 base at V and 9 bases at J, with 13 bases between the two ends. CDR3 DNA: TGTGCCAGCAGCCAAGGCGTGGTACGCGGTGAGCAGTTCTTC. Translation gives CASSQGVVRGEQFF.

This rearrangement joins TRBV7-3 to TRBJ2-7; 12 bases are a match to TRBD1. CDR1 SGHTA and CDR2 FQGTGA come from the germline V gene. The CDR3 spans 15 residues. V was pared by 5 bases and J by 3 bases, with 5 bases of the junction left unmatched. The CDR3 region has the DNA TGTGCCAGCAGCCTCGGGACAGGGGGCGTCTACGAGCAGTACTTC. This sequence encodes CASSLGTGGVYEQYF.

The chain is built from TRBV7-6 and TRBJ1-4; 7 nucleotides match TRBD1. Trimming at V came to 5 bases and at J to 0 bases, leaving 15 bases not matched to a gene. This CDR3 is built from 19 residues. The germline CDR1 and CDR2 sequences are SGHVS and FNYEAQ. The CDR3 loop reads CASSPGDSVFGPTNEKLFF. CDR3 coding DNA: TGTGCCAGCAGCCCGGGGGACAGCGTTTTCGGTCCAACTAATGAAAAACTGTTTTTT. The complete variable domain, with remaining parts taken from reference TRBV7-6 and TRBJ1-4, reads GAGVSQSPRYKVTKRGQDVALRCDPISGHVSLYWYRQALGQGPEFLTYFNYEAQQDKSGLPNDRFSAERPEGSISTLTIQRTEQRDSAMYRCASSPGDSVFGPTNEKLFFGSGTQLSVL.

This chain links TRBV28 with TRBJ2-7; D gene unclear. V was cut by 6 bases and J by 3 bases, with 3 bases left in between. CDR1 and CDR2 (germline): MDHEN, SYDVKM. The CDR3 is 10 residues long. The CDR3 loop is CASSLYEQYF. The CDR3 nucleotides read TGTGCCAGCAGCCTCTACGAGCAGTACTTC.

The gene calls are TRBV6-5 and TRBJ2-1; possibly TRBD2 for D (6 bases). The germline V gene encodes CDR1 MNHEY and CDR2 SVGAGI. CDR3 length: 16 amino acids. The germline V and J ends were trimmed by 4 bases and 1 base, with 14 bases remaining between them. CDR3 amino acids: CASSSSGRTSYNEQFF. DNA for the CDR3: TGTGCCAGCAGTTCGTCAGGGAGGACGTCCTACAATGAGCAGTTCTTC.

This rearrangement joins TRBV6-1 to TRBJ1-1, with 8 bases aligning to TRBD1. Germline V gives CDR1 MNHNS, CDR2 SASEGT. This CDR3 is 15 amino acids long. V gave up 1 base and J gave up 6 bases; unmatched junction bases: 7. The CDR3: CASSEELTGVAEAFF. Here the CDR3 DNA reads TGTGCCAGCAGTGAAGAGCTGACAGGGGTGGCTGAAGCTTTCTTT.

The chain joins TRBV30 to TRBJ1-1; the D gene is possibly TRBD1 (5 bases). Germline CDR1 GTSNPN, CDR2 SVGIG (reference sequence). V lost 3 bases, J lost 0 bases, and 11 bases lay in between. The CDR3 spans 14 residues. CDR3 coding DNA: TGTGCCTGGAGGGCAGACAGCATGAACACTGAAGCTTTCTTT. Its protein product is CAWRADSMNTEAFF.

The rearrangement links TRBV18 to TRBJ2-5, with 7 bases matching TRBD1. The V and J ends lost 6 bases and 3 bases, in that order; junction bases with no gene match: 7. The germline V gene has CDR1 KGHSH and CDR2 LQKENI. The CDR3 has 14 residues. In DNA, the CDR3 is TGTGCCAGCTCTCGTACCGGGACAGAAGAGACCCAGTACTTC. Protein: CASSRTGTEETQYF.

The chain employs TRBV5-4 and TRBJ2-5, with D perhaps matching TRBD1 (5 bases). This CDR3 region has 14 residues. V was cut by 2 bases and J by 5 bases, with 13 bases left in between. Germline assignment: CDR1 SGHNT and CDR2 YYREEE (reference sequence). CDR3 amino acids: CASSFPRDGETQYF. CDR3 in DNA: TGTGCCAGCAGCTTTCCCAGGGATGGCGAGACCCAGTACTTC.

The CDR3 DNA reads TGTGCCAGCACCGGACAGGGGTGGGAGACCCAGTACTTC. Translated, it gives CASTGQGWETQYF. The J gene is TRBJ2-5, the V gene TRBV28; TRBD1 matches 9 bases. Germline CDR1 is MDHEN and CDR2 is SYDVKM. The V segment lost 7 bases and the J segment 5 bases; nucleotides outside the gene matches: 5. This CDR3 has 13 amino acids.

The chain links TRBV6-4 to TRBJ2-1; D unresolved. The CDR3 runs to 15 residues. V lost 3 bases and J lost 4, with 13 bases in between. Germline lookup yields CDR1 MRHNA and CDR2 SNTAGT. In DNA form, the CDR3 reads TGTGCCAGCAGTGAGGCCGGGTCAAGATACAATGAGCAGTTCTTC. Its translation: CASSEAGSRYNEQFF.

V is TRBV24-1 and J is TRBJ2-3; TRBD2 matches 7 bases. Germline V gene data show CDR1 as KGHDR and CDR2 as SFDVKD. This CDR3 is built from 15 residues. After removal of 4 bases from V and 4 bases from J, the junction contained 7 bases not matched to a gene. CDR3 nucleotides: TGTGCCACCAGTGAGCGCGGGAGTGTCTCAGATACGCAGTATTTT. Its protein product is CATSERGSVSDTQYF.

The rearrangement joins TRBV6-5 to TRBJ1-6, with 8 bases fitting TRBD1. V gave up 0 bases and J gave up 4 bases; unmatched junction bases: 2. Germline V CDR1 and CDR2: MNHEY, SVGAGI. The CDR3 totals 16 residues. CDR3 nucleotides: TGTGCCAGCAGTTACTCGGACAGGGTGTATAATTCACCCCTCCACTTT. Its protein product is CASSYSDRVYNSPLHF.

The J gene is TRBJ1-2, the V gene TRBV3-1 (or the pseudogene TRBV3-2), with D perhaps matching TRBD1 (5 bases). This CDR3 has 13 amino acids. Per germline, CDR1 LGHDT and CDR2 YNNKEL (reference sequence). V was shortened by 1 base and J by 4 bases, with 7 bases between the two germline ends. CDR3 nucleotide sequence: TGTGCCAGCAGCCAAGCAGGGCCCTATGGCTACACCTTC. The encoded protein is CASSQAGPYGYTF.

This sequence joins TRBV29-1 and TRBJ1-1; D gene unclear. This CDR3 region has 11 residues. With 5 bases removed from V and 1 base from J, the gap between germline ends came to 5 bases. Per germline, CDR1 SQVTM and CDR2 ANQGSEA. In DNA form, the CDR3 reads TGCAGCGTTAATAGGAACACTGAAGCTTTCTTT. Amino acids: CSVNRNTEAFF.

The rearrangement links TRBV6-5 to TRBJ1-3; D is possibly TRBD1 (6 bases). The CDR3 runs 14 residues. CDR1 MNHEY and CDR2 SVGAGI come from the germline V gene. Deletions cut 2 bases from V and 7 bases from J, with 12 bases between. The CDR3 nucleotides read TGTGCCAGCAGTTACGGCCGGGACAAGAACACCATATATTTT. It encodes CASSYGRDKNTIYF.